This TCR beta chain comes out of a study of shared T cell receptors in the human thymus. Clones were sequenced by immunoSEQ multiplex PCR, and TCRdb holds only the in-frame ones, with some missing. Found here are hundreds of thousands of clones, around 87% of them singletons; the top ten hold 0.0094%. The CDR3 loop spans 14 amino acids. Germline V gene sequence: CDR1 MNHEY, CDR2 SMNVEV (reference sequence). The V and J ends lost 5 bases and 2 bases respectively, with 12 bases between them. These records were also assigned to another study, of human thymus T cells. That report notes: Thymus tissue was removed during corrective cardiac surgery.

Sequenced material: thymocytes. This rearrangement joins TRBV27 to TRBJ1-2; maybe TRBD1 (6 bases). The sequence came from a boy younger than two with a congenital heart defect. The CDR3 DNA reads TGTGCCAGCAGTAGCCGAGGACAGAACTATGGCTACACCTTC. It translates to CASSSRGQNYGYTF.